This TCR beta chain is from a study of blood T cell repertoires in COVID-19. Study in general: Both acute and convalescent COVID-19 samples were obtained from the United States, Italy and Spain. Nucleic acid was either cDNA or gDNA, and it came from T cells, B-cell-depleted T cells, or PBMCs.

Original processing methods: Reference gene primer amplification gave nucleated cell count estimates. TCRdb's copy holds only in-frame clones and misses some; the assay was immunoSEQ multiplex PCR. V and J calls and clone size are copied from that table; D and trimming were computed from the DNA. The top ten clones hold just under 7% of a sample with about 300,000 clones, approximately 90% of them seen once. This clone was counted only a few times. The origin of this receptor is a woman in her 30s who had recovered from COVID-19. Sequencing was performed on peripheral blood.

The CDR3 DNA reads as TGTGCCATCAGTGAGTCGGGCCACACTGAAGCTTTCTTT. Protein product: CAISESGHTEAFF. The chain joins TRBV10-3 to TRBJ1-1, with D uncertain. The CDR3 covers 13 residues. V lost 0 bases and J lost 3, with 5 bases in between. Germline V gene data show CDR1 as ENHRY and CDR2 as SYGVKD.